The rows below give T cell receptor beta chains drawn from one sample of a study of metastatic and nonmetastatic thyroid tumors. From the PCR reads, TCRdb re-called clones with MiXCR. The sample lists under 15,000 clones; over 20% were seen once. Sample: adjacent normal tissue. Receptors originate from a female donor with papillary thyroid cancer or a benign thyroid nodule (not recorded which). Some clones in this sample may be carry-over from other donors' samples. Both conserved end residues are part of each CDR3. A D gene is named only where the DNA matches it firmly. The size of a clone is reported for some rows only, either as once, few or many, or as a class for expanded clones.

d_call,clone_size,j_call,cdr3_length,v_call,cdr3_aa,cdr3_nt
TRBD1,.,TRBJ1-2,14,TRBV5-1,CASSLEGTVYGYTF,TGCGCCAGCAGCTTGGAAGGGACAGTCTATGGCTACACCTTC
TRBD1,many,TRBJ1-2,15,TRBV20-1,CSAKQGNKWVYGYTF,TGCAGTGCTAAACAGGGGAACAAATGGGTCTATGGCTACACCTTC
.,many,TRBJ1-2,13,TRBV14,CASSQDANYGYTF,TGTGCCAGCAGCCAAGATGCGAACTATGGCTACACCTTC
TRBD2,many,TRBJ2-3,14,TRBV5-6,CASSRGGGHVAQYF,TGTGCCAGCTCCCGCGGGGGGGGGCACGTTGCGCAGTATTTT
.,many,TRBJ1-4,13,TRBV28,CASSLGRNEKLFF,TGTGCCAGCTCCCTCGGACGGAATGAAAAACTGTTTTTT
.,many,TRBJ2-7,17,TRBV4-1,CASSQDPTGSWNYEQYF,TGCGCCAGCAGCCAAGACCCTACGGGGAGCTGGAACTACGAGCAGTACTTC
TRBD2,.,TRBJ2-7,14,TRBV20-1,CSASPGTSGGEQYF,TGCAGTGCTAGCCCCGGGACTAGCGGGGGGGAGCAGTACTTC
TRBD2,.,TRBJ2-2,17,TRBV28,CASSSTSGRLGTGELFF,TGTGCCAGCAGTTCGACTAGCGGGAGGTTGGGCACCGGGGAGCTGTTTTTT
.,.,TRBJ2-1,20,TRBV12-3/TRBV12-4,CASSLGGWRMSGNSYNEQFF,TGTGCCAGCAGTTTAGGAGGTTGGAGGATGAGTGGTAATTCCTACAATGAGCAGTTCTTC
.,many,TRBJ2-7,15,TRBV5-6,CASSLVQNHDYEQYF,TGTGCCAGCAGCTTGGTTCAGAACCACGACTACGAGCAGTACTTC
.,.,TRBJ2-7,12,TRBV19,CASSEDGYEQYF,TGTGCCAGTAGTGAGGACGGCTACGAGCAGTACTTC
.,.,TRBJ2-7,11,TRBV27,CASSARYEQYF,TGTGCCAGCAGCGCCCGTTACGAGCAGTACTTC
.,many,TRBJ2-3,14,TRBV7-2,CASSLEGWTDTQYF,TGTGCCAGCAGCTTAGAGGGGTGGACAGATACGCAGTATTTT
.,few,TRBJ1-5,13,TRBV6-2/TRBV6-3,CASSYRDNQPQHF,TGTGCCAGCAGTTACAGGGACAATCAGCCCCAGCATTTT